These 30 T cell receptor beta chains originate from one sample sequenced in a study. In TCRdb, the RT-PCR reads were re-called with MiXCR into one record per CDR3 protein. The sample contains hundreds of thousands of distinct CDR3 sequences, 14% of which appear only once. Sequencing input: memory CD4+ T cells from blood. The receptors were sampled from a female donor in good health, serving as a healthy control.

This clonotype was observed a handful of times. V gene TRBV4-2 combines with J gene TRBJ2-7, with 7 bases aligning to TRBD2. Trimming removed 0 bases from V and 7 bases from J; junction bases left unmatched: 6. Per germline, CDR1 LGHNA and CDR2 YNFKEQ. This CDR3 comprises 14 residues. In nucleotides, the CDR3 is TGTGCCAGCAGCCAAGAGACGGGGGGAAGGGAGCAGTACTTC. This sequence encodes CASSQETGGREQYF.

This clonotype was counted ten times or more. The V gene is TRBV29-1, the J gene TRBJ1-5; TRBD1 matches at 8 bases. The CDR3 runs to 14 residues. Germline CDR1 and CDR2: SQVTM and ANQGSEA. V was clipped by 6 bases and J by 6 bases; unmatched bases: 10. The CDR3 region has the DNA TGCAGCGTAAAGACAGGGGAGAGAGGTCAGCCCCAGCATTTT. This codes for CSVKTGERGQPQHF. The complete variable domain, with remaining parts taken from reference TRBV29-1 and TRBJ1-5, reads SAVISQKPSRDICQRGTSLTIQCQVDSQVTMMFWYRQQPGQSLTLIATANQGSEATYESGFVIDKFPISRPNLTFSTLTVSNMSPEDSSIYLCSVKTGERGQPQHFGDGTRLSIL.

This clonotype was found many times. This chain connects TRBV7-2 to TRBJ2-3; D is undetermined. The CDR3 sequence is 14 residues long. V was trimmed by 5 bases and J by 0 bases, leaving 9 bases between them. CDR1 SGHTA and CDR2 FQGNSA come from the germline V gene. Written as DNA, the CDR3 is TGTGCCAGCAGCCCTCCTCTTAGCACAGATACGCAGTATTTT. It specifies CASSPPLSTDTQYF.

This clonotype was observed at least ten times. The chain has TRBV20-1 and TRBJ1-6; 7 positions match TRBD1. V shed 6 bases, J shed 7 bases, and the junction held 3 bases outside the gene matches. The germline V gene encodes CDR1 DFQATT and CDR2 SNEGSKA (reference sequence). This CDR3 has 12 residues. The CDR3 loop is CSAGQRNSPLHF. In nucleotides, the CDR3 is TGCAGTGCGGGACAGCGAAATTCACCCCTCCACTTT.

The rearrangement links TRBV10-2 to TRBJ2-5, with D possibly matching TRBD2 (6 bases). Germline CDR1 reads WSHSY; CDR2 reads SAAADI. Trimming cost V 8 bases and J 5 bases, with 15 bases left between them. The CDR3 extends over 13 amino acids. In DNA, the CDR3 is TGCGCCAGCGGGACTGGGGACGGTGAGACCCAGTACTTC. As protein: CASGTGDGETQYF.

This clonotype was observed a few times. This chain uses TRBV20-1 with TRBJ2-7; D is unclear. Deletions cut 1 base from V and 5 bases from J, with 9 bases between. The germline V gene encodes CDR1 DFQATT and CDR2 SNEGSKA (reference sequence). The CDR3 loop spans 12 amino acids. The DNA of the CDR3 is TGCAGTGCTAGAGGCAACTATAACGAGCAGTACTTC. Amino acids: CSARGNYNEQYF.

The chain is built from TRBV7-2 and TRBJ2-1, with TRBD2 identical over 10 bases. V lost 1 base to trimming and J lost 8 bases; unmatched junction nucleotides: 8. The CDR3 covers 16 residues. The germline CDR1 and CDR2 sequences are SGHTA and FQGNSA. CDR3 DNA: TGTGCCAGCAGCTTAGACGGGACTAGCGAGAGGCATGAGCAGTTCTTC. This encodes CASSLDGTSERHEQFF.

The chain combines TRBV20-1 with TRBJ1-1; 8 bases agree with TRBD1. Germline CDR1 and CDR2: DFQATT and SNEGSKA (reference sequence). CDR3 size: 15 residues. The V gene end was trimmed by 2 bases and the J gene end by 4 bases; junction bases not matched to a gene: 9. CDR3 loop: CSARPPGTGGTEAFF. The CDR3 coding sequence is TGCAGTGCTAGACCCCCCGGGACAGGAGGCACTGAAGCTTTCTTT.

The sample holds a few counts of this clonotype. The chain couples TRBV28 to TRBJ2-2; 9 bases line up with TRBD2. Trimming took 6 bases from V and 5 from J; bases not matched to a gene: 7. Germline loops: CDR1 MDHEN, CDR2 SYDVKM. The length of the CDR3 is 15 residues. DNA for the CDR3: TGTGCCAGCAGCTATAGCGGGAGAGTGACCGGGGAGCTGTTTTTT. It specifies CASSYSGRVTGELFF.

The chain employs TRBV27 and TRBJ2-5; a weak D match, TRBD2 (5 bases). Looked up from germline, CDR1 is MNHEY and CDR2 is SMNVEV (reference sequence). The CDR3 spans 16 residues. Trimming left V 3 bases short and J 1 base short, with 15 bases between. This chain's CDR3 is CASSFSLATIQETQYF. The CDR3 DNA sequence: TGTGCCAGCAGTTTCTCATTAGCGACTATCCAAGAGACCCAGTACTTC.

This clonotype was detected ten times or more. The J gene is TRBJ2-3, the V gene TRBV20-1; 7 nucleotides align to TRBD1. Germline V gives CDR1 DFQATT, CDR2 SNEGSKA (reference sequence). The V segment lost 0 bases and the J segment 1 base; nucleotides outside the gene matches: 4. The CDR3 is 15 amino acids. The CDR3 DNA sequence: TGCAGTGCTAGAGATCACAGGGGAGGCACAGATACGCAGTATTTT. Encoded protein: CSARDHRGGTDTQYF.

The chain uses TRBV6-2 or TRBV6-3 and TRBJ1-1, with 9 bases that match TRBD1. The ends lost 2 bases at V and 6 bases at J; junction bases unmatched: 7. Germline assignment: CDR1 MNHEY and CDR2 SVGEGT. This CDR3 comprises 15 residues. The CDR3 reads CASSYPGQGGPEAFF. CDR3 in DNA: TGTGCCAGCAGTTACCCGGGACAGGGAGGCCCTGAAGCTTTCTTT.

This clonotype was seen many times. The chain carries TRBV20-1 and TRBJ2-5; weak D call: TRBD1 (6 bases). The CDR3 runs to 15 residues. V was cut by 6 bases and J by 2 bases, with 19 bases left in between. The germline V gene has CDR1 DFQATT and CDR2 SNEGSKA (reference sequence). CDR3 amino acids: CSAIKLQGPQETQYF. The CDR3 DNA follows: TGCAGTGCCATCAAGTTACAGGGCCCACAAGAGACCCAGTACTTC.

The rearrangement uses TRBV7-2 and TRBJ2-3, with TRBD2 identical over 8 bases. This CDR3 is built from 15 residues. Germline CDR1 and CDR2: SGHTA and FQGNSA. J was trimmed by 3 bases and V by 6 bases; bases with no gene match: 8. The CDR3 bases are TGTGCCAGCAGGACAGCGGGAGTAAGAACAGATACGCAGTATTTT. Encoded protein: CASRTAGVRTDTQYF.

The chain combines TRBV27 with TRBJ2-7, with 12 bases fitting TRBD2. Germline V gives CDR1 MNHEY, CDR2 SMNVEV (reference sequence). Trimming cost V 6 bases and J 2 bases; bases outside gene matches: 14. The CDR3 is 18 residues long. CDR3 sequence: CASSSWVFGLAGTYEQYF. The CDR3 region has the DNA TGTGCCAGCAGCTCCTGGGTGTTTGGACTAGCGGGAACCTACGAGCAGTACTTC.

This clonotype was observed a handful of times. The V and J genes are TRBV6-5 and TRBJ1-1; a weak D match, TRBD1 (6 bases). Germline assignment: CDR1 MNHEY and CDR2 SVGAGI. The CDR3 covers 15 residues. Trimming pared 8 bases from V and 3 bases from J, leaving 19 bases between. The CDR3 DNA sequence: TGTGCCAGCTCCTATACAGGGTTGGGGGACACTGAAGCTTTCTTT. Its translation is CASSYTGLGDTEAFF.

The J gene is TRBJ2-3, the V gene TRBV5-1, with D unresolved. The germline V gene has CDR1 SGHRS and CDR2 YFSETQ. This CDR3 is 15 amino acids long. V was shortened by 1 base and J by 1 base, with 10 bases between the two germline ends. CDR3 DNA: TGCGCCAGCAGCTTGATCTCCCCTGGCACAGATACGCAGTATTTT. This encodes CASSLISPGTDTQYF.

This clonotype was picked up many times. The chain has TRBV7-2 and TRBJ1-2; 9 bases line up with TRBD1. Per germline, CDR1 SGHTA and CDR2 FQGNSA. The CDR3 has 15 residues. The trim removed 1 base at V and 5 bases at J, leaving 5 bases unmatched. The CDR3 loop is CASSLEGTGRYGYTF. The CDR3 DNA reads TGTGCCAGCAGCTTAGAAGGGACAGGGCGGTATGGCTACACCTTC. Based on the CDR3 plus reference TRBV7-2 and TRBJ1-2, the full variable domain is GAGVSQSPSNKVTEKGKDVELRCDPISGHTALYWYRQSLGQGLEFLIYFQGNSAPDKSGLPSDRFSAERTGGSVSTLTIQRTQQEDSAVYLCASSLEGTGRYGYTFGSGTRLTVV.

This clonotype appeared many times. The rearrangement uses TRBV7-3 and TRBJ2-1; no clear D gene. Deletions cut 5 bases from V and 0 bases from J, with 14 bases between. CDR1 SGHTA and CDR2 FQGTGA come from the germline V gene. CDR3 length: 16 residues. CDR3 DNA: TGTGCCAGCAGCGTATCAAGTATTAGCTCCTACAATGAGCAGTTCTTC. As protein: CASSVSSISSYNEQFF.

This clonotype was observed many times. This rearrangement joins TRBV20-1 to TRBJ2-3, with D possibly matching TRBD2 (6 bases). Trimming pared 5 bases from V and 14 bases from J, leaving 20 bases between. Germline V gene lookup returns CDR1 DFQATT and CDR2 SNEGSKA (reference sequence). This CDR3 contains 12 residues. The CDR3 here is CSAGSSALRGYF. CDR3 DNA sequence: TGCAGTGCTGGGTCTAGCGCCCTAAGGGGGTATTTT.

This clonotype was counted only a few times. The chain joins TRBV7-2 to TRBJ2-7; 10 bases map to TRBD1. CDR3 length: 16 residues. Trimming removed 4 bases from V and 6 bases from J; junction bases left unmatched: 12. Germline CDR1 reads SGHTA; CDR2 reads FQGNSA. Here the CDR3 DNA reads TGTGCCAGCAGCTCGGCGACCGGGACAGGGGTGGGCGAGCAGTACTTC. This sequence encodes CASSSATGTGVGEQYF.

The genes are TRBV13 and TRBJ2-1; D unclear. The germline CDR1 and CDR2 sequences are PRHDT and FYEKMQ (reference sequence). This CDR3 has 12 residues. Trimming removed 2 bases at V and 7 bases at J, with 6 bases between. The CDR3 sequence is CASSLRKNEQFF. The DNA of the CDR3 is TGTGCCAGCAGCTTACGGAAGAATGAGCAGTTCTTC. Combining the CDR3 with reference TRBV13 and TRBJ2-1 gives the whole variable domain AAGVIQSPRHLIKEKRETATLKCYPIPRHDTVYWYQQGPGQDPQFLISFYEKMQSDKGSIPDRFSAQQFSDYHSELNMSSLELGDSALYFCASSLRKNEQFFGPGTRLTVL.

Ten or more counts support this clonotype. CDR3 protein: CSANPGTSGSYEQYF. The DNA of the CDR3 is TGCAGTGCTAACCCCGGGACTAGCGGTTCCTACGAGCAGTACTTC. This chain uses TRBV20-1 with TRBJ2-7, with 11 bases lining up with TRBD2. Germline assignment: CDR1 DFQATT and CDR2 SNEGSKA (reference sequence). The CDR3 spans 15 residues. The V segment lost 4 bases and the J segment 1 base; nucleotides outside the gene matches: 6.

A single count supports this clonotype. The rearrangement links TRBV18 to TRBJ1-1, with D possibly being TRBD1 (6 bases). The CDR3 is made up of 16 amino acids. The germline V gene has CDR1 KGHSH and CDR2 LQKENI. V lost 3 bases to trimming and J lost 5 bases, with 19 bases between them. The CDR3 reads CASSPLHGGGRTEAFF. The CDR3 DNA sequence: TGTGCCAGCTCACCCCTCCATGGAGGGGGAAGGACTGAAGCTTTCTTT.

This clonotype was observed many times. The genes are TRBV10-3 and TRBJ2-1, with TRBD1 identical over 8 bases. Germline CDR1 ENHRY, CDR2 SYGVKD. V trimming: 7 bases; J trimming: 6 bases; junction bases outside the gene matches: 8. The CDR3 is 14 amino acids. DNA for the CDR3: TGTGCCATCACGGGGGACAGGAGCCTCAATGAGCAGTTCTTC. Its protein is CAITGDRSLNEQFF.

The sample holds a few counts of this clonotype. The chain uses TRBV20-1 and TRBJ1-5, with 8 bases matching TRBD1. The CDR3 is 16 residues long. CDR1 is DFQATT and CDR2 is SNEGSKA in the germline V gene (reference sequence). J lost 1 base, V lost 1 base, and 6 bases had no gene match. For the CDR3, the DNA is TGCAGTGCTAGAGGGCAGGGGGCCCGGAGCAATCAGCCCCAGCATTTT. Encoded protein: CSARGQGARSNQPQHF.

This clonotype was seen more than once but under ten times. This chain connects TRBV7-2 to TRBJ2-1; a possible D gene is TRBD2 (5 bases). From germline, CDR1 is SGHTA and CDR2 FQGNSA. V dropped 2 bases and J dropped 9 bases, with 20 bases sitting between them. This CDR3 is built from 16 residues. CDR3 sequence: CASSLLGAPSSAEQFF. The CDR3 DNA reads as TGTGCCAGCAGCTTATTGGGAGCGCCTTCCTCCGCTGAGCAGTTCTTC.

The chain employs TRBV10-3 and TRBJ1-4; D not certain. The V gene's germline CDR1 is ENHRY and CDR2 SYGVKD. CDR3 length: 15 amino acids. Trimming shortened V by 3 bases and J by 3 bases, and 11 bases separated the two germline ends. The CDR3 loop reads CAISDTAAANEKLFF. The DNA for the CDR3 is TGTGCCATCAGTGACACAGCTGCAGCTAATGAAAAACTGTTTTTT.

The V gene is TRBV3-1, the J gene TRBJ1-6; weak D call: TRBD1 (5 bases). Germline-derived CDR1 and CDR2 are LGHDT and YNNKEL (reference sequence). Between the trimmed V and J ends, which lost 0 bases and 0 bases, there was a span of 6 bases. CDR3 length: 16 residues. CDR3 loop: CASSQDGGSYNSPLHF. CDR3 DNA sequence: TGTGCCAGCAGCCAAGATGGGGGCTCCTATAATTCACCCCTCCACTTT.

This rearrangement joins TRBV18 to TRBJ2-5, with TRBD1 identical over 10 bases. After removal of 5 bases from V and 3 bases from J, the junction contained 6 bases not matched to a gene. The CDR3 has 15 residues. The germline CDR1 and CDR2 sequences are KGHSH and LQKENI. CDR3 DNA: TGTGCCAGCTCAGCTCGGACAGGGGGTGAAGAGACCCAGTACTTC. Amino acids: CASSARTGGEETQYF.